What follows are 30 T cell receptor beta chains derived from one specimen sequenced in a study of blood T cell repertoires in COVID-19. Sequencing used immunoSEQ multiplex PCR; TCRdb keeps in-frame clones, though not all of them. This sample has approximately 380,000 clones, with 85% found just once. The sequencing input was peripheral blood. Receptors originate from a woman aged 18-29 years with acute or convalescent COVID-19.

This rearrangement joins TRBV29-1 to TRBJ2-7, with D maybe TRBD2 (5 bases). With 7 bases removed from V and 6 bases from J, the gap between germline ends came to 19 bases. Germline loops: CDR1 SQVTM, CDR2 ANQGSEA. CDR3 length: 13 amino acids. The CDR3 DNA reads as TGCAGCGCTCCCGGGAACAGAGGCGGCGAGCAGTACTTC. It specifies CSAPGNRGGEQYF.

The chain links TRBV5-4 to TRBJ1-1; 7 bases line up with TRBD1. V gave up 4 bases and J gave up 6 bases; unmatched junction bases: 6. This CDR3 region has 13 residues. Germline V gives CDR1 SGHNT, CDR2 YYREEE (reference sequence). Here the CDR3 DNA reads TGTGCCAGCAGCCCACAGGGGACGGCTGAAGCTTTCTTT. Translation gives CASSPQGTAEAFF. Full variable domain (missing parts from reference TRBV5-4 and TRBJ1-1): ETGVTQSPTHLIKTRGQQVTLRCSSQSGHNTVSWYQQALGQGPQFIFQYYREEENGRGNFPPRFSGLQFPNYSSELNVNALELDDSALYLCASSPQGTAEAFFGQGTRLTVV.

The genes are TRBV12-3 or TRBV12-4 and TRBJ1-2, with 7 nucleotides matching TRBD1. The trim removed 11 bases at V and 8 bases at J, leaving 8 bases unmatched. The CDR3 is made up of 11 amino acids. The CDR3 DNA reads as TGTGCCGGATCCGGGACAGTAGGCTACACCTTC. Translation gives CAGSGTVGYTF.

This chain links TRBV28 with TRBJ1-5; 7 bases fit TRBD1. The V gene's germline CDR1 is MDHEN and CDR2 SYDVKM. V shed 5 bases and J 4 bases; nucleotides not matched to a gene: 5. The CDR3 is 14 amino acids. CDR3: CASSPTGENQPQHF. CDR3 coding DNA: TGTGCCAGCAGTCCCACAGGGGAGAATCAGCCCCAGCATTTT.

This sequence joins TRBV5-1 and TRBJ2-5, with 7 bases fitting TRBD1. V dropped 5 bases and J dropped 3; count of bases not matched to a gene: 4. CDR1 is SGHRS and CDR2 is YFSETQ in the germline V gene. This CDR3 spans 13 amino acids. The CDR3 coding sequence is TGCGCCAGCAGTTTCGGGACAGAAGAGACCCAGTACTTC. This translates into CASSFGTEETQYF.

The genes are TRBV5-1 and TRBJ1-3; perhaps TRBD1 as D (5 bases). CDR3 length: 16 amino acids. V was pared by 1 base and J by 0 bases, with 11 bases between. The germline CDR1 and CDR2 sequences are SGHRS and YFSETQ. In nucleotides, the CDR3 is TGCGCCAGCAGCTTGTCGGACACGAGCTCTGGAAACACCATATATTTT. The encoded protein is CASSLSDTSSGNTIYF.

This clone was detected a few times. The V and J genes are TRBV3-1 (or the pseudogene TRBV3-2) and TRBJ2-2, with 11 positions matching TRBD1. The ends lost 0 bases at V and 6 bases at J; junction bases unmatched: 0. The germline V gene has CDR1 LGHDT and CDR2 YNNKEL (reference sequence). The CDR3 consists of 15 residues. CDR3 in DNA: TGTGCCAGCAGCCAAGAGGGACAGGGGGCCGGGGAGCTGTTTTTT. Amino acid sequence: CASSQEGQGAGELFF.

This sequence joins TRBV5-1 and TRBJ1-6; TRBD1 matches 12 bases. The V gene end was trimmed by 4 bases and the J gene end by 5 bases; junction bases not matched to a gene: 4. The CDR3 is 16 amino acids. Germline CDR1 reads SGHRS; CDR2 reads YFSETQ. As DNA, the CDR3 is TGCGCCAGCAGCCCGGGACAGGGGGCGCATAATTCACCCCTCCACTTT. Protein: CASSPGQGAHNSPLHF. The full variable domain, rest sourced from reference TRBV5-1 and TRBJ1-6, is KAGVTQTPRYLIKTRGQQVTLSCSPISGHRSVSWYQQTPGQGLQFLFEYFSETQRNKGNFPGRFSGRQFSNSRSEMNVSTLELGDSALYLCASSPGQGAHNSPLHFGNGTRLTVT.

This clone showed up just once. The CDR3, as DNA: TGTGCCAGCAGCTTAACGTCCCGAGGCTCCGAAGCTTTCTTT. Its translation: CASSLTSRGSEAFF. The J gene is TRBJ1-1, the V gene TRBV7-3; D not certain. With 0 bases removed from V and 8 bases from J, the gap between germline ends came to 13 bases. Germline CDR1 is SGHTA and CDR2 is FQGTGA. CDR3 length: 14 residues.

CDR3 in DNA: TGTGCCACCAGGGAGGACAGGGGGAGTCCCTACGAGCAGTACTTC. Its translation: CATREDRGSPYEQYF. The J gene is TRBJ2-7, the V gene TRBV15; TRBD1 agrees at 10 bases. The CDR3 loop spans 15 amino acids. After removal of 6 bases from V and 2 bases from J, the junction contained 7 bases not matched to a gene. CDR1 is LNHNV and CDR2 is YYDKDF in the germline V gene (reference sequence). The full variable domain, with the rest looked up from reference TRBV15 and TRBJ2-7, is DAMVIQNPRYQVTQFGKPVTLSCSQTLNHNVMYWYQQKSSQAPKLLFHYYDKDFNNEADTPDNFQSRRPNTSFCFLDIRSPGLGDTAMYLCATREDRGSPYEQYFGPGTRLTVT.

This clone was recorded only once. The rearrangement joins TRBV4-2 to TRBJ1-5, with 7 bases that match TRBD1. The germline V gene encodes CDR1 LGHNA and CDR2 YNFKEQ. The CDR3 consists of 19 residues. The V gene end was trimmed by 5 bases and the J gene end by 6 bases; junction bases not matched to a gene: 22. The CDR3 bases are TGTGCCAGCAGCGCGATTACCGGGACAGCAAGATCTATCTCTCAGCCCCAGCATTTT. As protein: CASSAITGTARSISQPQHF.

The rearrangement links TRBV21-1 to TRBJ2-3; the table's D call TRBD1 went unverified against the DNA. TRBV21-1 is listed as a pseudogene. This CDR3 has 17 amino acids. CDR3 residues: CASSKEAQGPSTDTQYF. The CDR3 DNA reads as TGTGCCAGCAGCAAAGAGGCACAGGGGCCGAGCACAGATACGCAGTATTTT.

This clone was seen a single time. The chain joins TRBV2 to TRBJ2-7, with TRBD1 identical over 8 bases. Trimming took 5 bases from V and 2 from J; bases not matched to a gene: 8. CDR1 is SNHLY and CDR2 is FYNNEI in the germline V gene. The CDR3 length is 15 residues. For the CDR3, the DNA is TGTGCCAGCAGTCCTGGTGGGACAGGTACCTACGAGCAGTACTTC. Translation gives CASSPGGTGTYEQYF. Drawing the rest from reference TRBV2 and TRBJ2-7, the complete variable domain is EPEVTQTPSHQVTQMGQEVILRCVPISNHLYFYWYRQILGQKVEFLVSFYNNEISEKSEIFDDQFSVERPDGSNFTLKIRSTKLEDSAMYFCASSPGGTGTYEQYFGPGTRLTVT.

This rearrangement joins TRBV10-2 to TRBJ2-1; 8 positions match TRBD2. V was pared by 6 bases and J by 1 base, with 8 bases of the junction left unmatched. This CDR3 is built from 16 residues. CDR1 is WSHSY and CDR2 is SAAADI in the germline V gene. CDR3 bases: TGCGCCAGCAGCCACGTAGCGGGAACGTCCTACAATGAGCAGTTCTTC. Protein: CASSHVAGTSYNEQFF.

The rearrangement links TRBV2 to TRBJ1-1; TRBD1 agrees at 12 bases. This CDR3 has 15 residues. V dropped 7 bases and J dropped 9; count of bases not matched to a gene: 12. The V gene's germline CDR1 is SNHLY and CDR2 FYNNEI. CDR3 region: CASIQDRDRGRQAFF. The CDR3 DNA is TGTGCCAGCATTCAAGACCGGGACAGGGGGCGACAAGCTTTCTTT.

The V gene is TRBV6-5, the J gene TRBJ2-2, with 7 bases identical to TRBD1. The CDR3 runs 15 residues. V lost 6 bases to trimming and J lost 5 bases; unmatched junction nucleotides: 9. Germline V gene sequence: CDR1 MNHEY, CDR2 SVGAGI. In DNA form, the CDR3 reads TGTGCCAGCAGGTTCCCGGGACAGACAACCGGGGAGCTGTTTTTT. It yields the protein CASRFPGQTTGELFF.

The V gene is TRBV29-1, the J gene TRBJ2-1, with 14 bases lining up with TRBD2. CDR3 length: 16 residues. The ends lost 4 bases at V and 6 bases at J; junction bases unmatched: 8. The germline V gene encodes CDR1 SQVTM and CDR2 ANQGSEA. In DNA form, the CDR3 reads TGCAGCGTTGTTCTCGGACTAGCGGGAGGACTCAATGAGCAGTTCTTC. Protein: CSVVLGLAGGLNEQFF.

V and J are TRBV5-1 and TRBJ2-5; D unresolved. Germline assignment: CDR1 SGHRS and CDR2 YFSETQ. This CDR3 has 13 amino acids. Trimming removed 2 bases at V and 2 bases at J, with 7 bases between. The CDR3 nucleotides read TGCGCCAGCAGCTTTGACGGGCAAGAGACCCAGTACTTC. Translating it yields CASSFDGQETQYF.

The chain has TRBV5-5 and TRBJ1-5; a possible D gene is TRBD1 (6 bases). Germline lookup yields CDR1 SGHKS and CDR2 YYEKEE (reference sequence). The CDR3 extends over 15 amino acids. V lost 4 bases and J lost 7, with 18 bases in between. CDR3 protein: CASSPTGNEYQPQHF. The CDR3 bases are TGTGCCAGCAGCCCGACAGGAAATGAGTACCAGCCCCAGCATTTT.

V usage is TRBV19 and J usage is TRBJ1-4, with D possibly matching TRBD1 (6 bases). This CDR3 spans 15 amino acids. Germline loops: CDR1 LNHDA, CDR2 SQIVND (reference sequence). Trimming took 5 bases from V and 5 from J, leaving 15 bases between them. The CDR3 protein is CASSWGTQKNEKLFF. The DNA of the CDR3 is TGTGCCAGTAGTTGGGGGACACAAAAGAATGAAAAACTGTTTTTT. Combining the CDR3 with reference TRBV19 and TRBJ1-4 gives the whole variable domain DGGITQSPKYLFRKEGQNVTLSCEQNLNHDAMYWYRQDPGQGLRLIYYSQIVNDFQKGDIAEGYSVSREKKESFPLTVTSAQKNPTAFYLCASSWGTQKNEKLFFGSGTQLSVL.

The CDR3 region has the DNA TGTGCCAGCAGCCCCAGAGGGACAGGGGATGGGTACGAGCAGTACTTC. It yields the protein CASSPRGTGDGYEQYF. The chain carries TRBV7-9 and TRBJ2-7; 10 nucleotides agree with TRBD1. After removal of 5 bases from V and 4 bases from J, the junction contained 11 bases not matched to a gene. The V gene's germline CDR1 is SEHNR and CDR2 FQNEAQ (reference sequence). CDR3 size: 16 residues.

This chain joins TRBV9 and TRBJ2-1, with TRBD2 as a possible D gene (5 bases). The CDR3 is made up of 17 amino acids. V dropped 0 bases and J dropped 3 bases, with 16 bases sitting between them. Germline CDR1 and CDR2: SGDLS and YYNGEE. This CDR3 reads CASSVAGWRAIYNEQFF. For the CDR3, the DNA is TGTGCCAGCAGCGTAGCTGGGTGGCGGGCCATCTACAATGAGCAGTTCTTC.

The J gene is TRBJ2-7, the V gene TRBV19; possible D gene TRBD2, 6 bases. Trimming took off 3 bases at V and 0 bases at J, with 12 bases between the two ends. CDR3 length: 15 residues. The V gene's germline CDR1 is LNHDA and CDR2 SQIVND (reference sequence). CDR3 coding DNA: TGTGCCAGTAGTATCGCGGGGTTCCCCTCCTACGAGCAGTACTTC. It encodes CASSIAGFPSYEQYF.

This clone was observed a few times. The chain combines TRBV18 with TRBJ1-1, with D perhaps matching TRBD1 (5 bases). The CDR3 runs to 14 residues. The ends were cut back, 2 bases at V and 4 bases at J, with 11 bases in the middle. Germline V gene sequence: CDR1 KGHSH, CDR2 LQKENI. CDR3 nucleotide sequence: TGTGCCAGCTCACCAACAGGTCCGGGCACTGAAGCTTTCTTT. It yields the protein CASSPTGPGTEAFF.

The V gene is TRBV14, the J gene TRBJ2-5; 9 bases are shared with TRBD1. The germline CDR1 and CDR2 sequences are SGHDN and FVKESK. V lost 3 bases, J lost 4 bases, and 6 bases stayed unmatched. There are 15 residues in the CDR3. The CDR3 is CASSQGQGFGETQYF. CDR3 bases: TGTGCCAGCAGCCAGGGACAGGGATTCGGAGAGACCCAGTACTTC. Using reference TRBV14 and TRBJ2-5 for the parts outside the CDR3, the full variable domain is EAGVTQFPSHSVIEKGQTVTLRCDPISGHDNLYWYRRVMGKEIKFLLHFVKESKQDESGMPNNRFLAERTGGTYSTLKVQPAELEDSGVYFCASSQGQGFGETQYFGPGTRLLVL.

Worth noting for this clone: Other DNA sequences from this sample encode an identical CDR3 as well. CDR3 sequence: CASSLGTGYQPQHF. CDR3 in DNA: TGTGCCAGCAGTTTAGGGACAGGATACCAGCCCCAGCATTTT. The chain uses TRBV27 and TRBJ1-5; TRBD1 aligns across 8 bases. The germline gives CDR1 MNHEY, CDR2 SMNVEV (reference sequence). This CDR3 contains 14 residues. With V trimmed by 2 bases and J by 7 bases, 4 bases remained unmatched.

This clone was counted a single time. V gene TRBV7-2 combines with J gene TRBJ2-7, with D perhaps TRBD2 (6 bases). The CDR3 has 13 residues. Deletions cut 1 base from V and 4 bases from J, with 8 bases between. The V gene's germline CDR1 is SGHTA and CDR2 FQGNSA. In nucleotides, the CDR3 is TGTGCCAGCAGCTTAGGGAGGGAATACGAGCAGTACTTC. Residues: CASSLGREYEQYF.

This clone was recorded only once. The DNA of the CDR3 is TGTGCCAGCAGCGTAGTGCCGGTCGGGGGATGGATGAACACTGAAGCTTTCTTT. It is translated as CASSVVPVGGWMNTEAFF. The V call is TRBV9, the J call TRBJ1-1; D might be TRBD1 (5 bases). The V gene's germline CDR1 is SGDLS and CDR2 YYNGEE. The CDR3 is 18 residues long. V was cut by 0 bases and J by 0 bases, with 18 bases left in between.

The chain links TRBV27 to TRBJ1-2, with TRBD1 identical over 9 bases. V dropped 2 bases and J dropped 7; count of bases not matched to a gene: 8. The germline CDR1 and CDR2 sequences are MNHEY and SMNVEV (reference sequence). The CDR3 runs to 15 residues. CDR3 sequence (DNA): TGTGCCAGCAGTTTAACCGGGACAGGGTATTTTGGCTACACCTTC. Its protein is CASSLTGTGYFGYTF.

This clone was counted only a few times. This chain's CDR3 is CASSARQGGNYGYTF. CDR3 DNA sequence: TGTGCCAGCAGCGCAAGACAGGGGGGAAACTATGGCTACACCTTC. V is TRBV9 and J is TRBJ1-2, with 9 bases that match TRBD1. This CDR3 is built from 15 residues. With 3 bases clipped from V and 2 bases from J, the junction kept 5 bases outside the gene matches. The V gene's germline CDR1 is SGDLS and CDR2 YYNGEE.